This T cell receptor beta chain was observed in a study of T cells after yellow fever vaccination. Notes on the study in general: Clonotypes found in both CD4 and CD8 compartments made up a small share. Abundant clonotypes from the bulk population could contaminate FACS-sorted repertoires. Post-booster reappearance was seen for most primary-vaccination clones (about 96% CD4, 75% to 90% CD8).

This clonotype was found many times. Antigen specificity is unknown. By 5'RACE template switching, TCR cDNA was produced, with a universal primer site and UMIs added in the process. TCRdb itself ran the 5' RACE reads through MiXCR, one entry per CDR3 protein. The sample includes about 240,000 distinct CDR3 sequences, about 7.1% of them seen just once. The material was CD4+ T cells sorted from PBMCs, obtained 15 days after the yellow fever booster vaccination. This receptor was taken from a man aged 30 to 45 who received the YFV17D yellow fever vaccine.

The CDR3 DNA reads as TGCGCCAGCAGCTACGGACTAGCGGGACCCTCCGAGCAGTACTTC. This sequence encodes CASSYGLAGPSEQYF. The rearrangement links TRBV4-3 to TRBJ2-7; 12 nucleotides agree with TRBD2. In germline, CDR1 is LGHNA, CDR2 YSLEER. V shed 5 bases, J shed 6 bases, and the junction held 8 bases outside the gene matches. The CDR3 totals 15 residues.